The 26 T cell receptor beta chains listed next were all sequenced from one sample in a study of T cells in Graves' hyperthyroidism and ophthalmopathy. RNA transcripts served as the template for amplifying TCR beta CDR3 regions. Carried out on the TCR CDR3, a first-round RT-PCR used the HTBI primer set. TCRdb passed the multiplex PCR reads through MiXCR, listing each CDR3 protein once. The data contain fewer than 500,000 distinct CDR3 sequences, approximately 13% of them singletons. Material for sequencing was blood. These receptors were collected from a man in his thirties or forties with Graves' hyperthyroidism that later progressed to Graves' ophthalmopathy.

The rearrangement uses TRBV4-2 and TRBJ1-6, with 8 bases matching TRBD1. V was pared by 6 bases and J by 6 bases, with 13 bases of the junction left unmatched. The CDR3 is made up of 17 amino acids. CDR1 LGHNA and CDR2 YNFKEQ come from the germline V gene. CDR3 DNA: TGTGCCAGCAGTCCCTCTCCGAGACAGGGGCCTAATTCACCCCTCCACTTT. Its translation is CASSPSPRQGPNSPLHF.

V gene TRBV10-2 combines with J gene TRBJ2-3; perhaps D is TRBD1 or TRBD2 (6 bases each). V was trimmed by 3 bases and J by 6 bases, leaving 22 bases between them. The CDR3 totals 17 residues. Per the germline V gene, CDR1 is WSHSY and CDR2 is SAAADI. CDR3 sequence: CASSDPFARGAGDTQYF. In nucleotides, the CDR3 is TGCGCCAGCAGTGACCCATTCGCAAGGGGGGCCGGTGATACGCAGTATTTT.

The J gene is TRBJ2-1, the V gene TRBV7-6, with TRBD2 matching over 15 bases. Germline values: CDR1 SGHVS, CDR2 FNYEAQ. With 4 bases clipped from V and 15 bases from J, the junction kept 7 bases outside the gene matches. The CDR3 sequence is 14 residues long. The CDR3 DNA follows: TGTGCCAGCAGCTCAAGGACTAGCGGGGGGGAGGGGTTCTTC. Its translation is CASSSRTSGGEGFF.

This sequence joins TRBV4-1 and TRBJ1-3; 10 nucleotides align to TRBD1. The CDR3 loop spans 16 amino acids. Trimming cost V 4 bases and J 9 bases; bases outside gene matches: 12. From germline, CDR1 is MGHRA and CDR2 YSYEKL. The chain's CDR3 is CASSLPTGGPKGTIYF. The CDR3 region has the DNA TGCGCCAGCAGCCTGCCGACAGGGGGCCCAAAGGGCACCATATATTTT.

This clonotype appeared many times. The V and J genes are TRBV28 and TRBJ2-3; D ambiguous. The V gene's germline CDR1 is MDHEN and CDR2 SYDVKM. V was cut by 6 bases and J by 14 bases, with 21 bases left in between. CDR3 length equals 13 residues. CDR3 DNA sequence: TGTGCCAGCAGCTCGTTATCAGCCGGTCTTTGGTATTTT. Amino acid sequence: CASSSLSAGLWYF.

In its sample, this clonotype was seen many times. The chain joins TRBV28 to TRBJ1-2; 9 bases align to TRBD1. V shed 5 bases, J shed 4 bases, and the junction held 8 bases outside the gene matches. Germline V gives CDR1 MDHEN, CDR2 SYDVKM. The CDR3 consists of 15 residues. DNA of the CDR3: TGTGCCAGCAGTCCGGGACAGGGCACTTCCTATGGCTACACCTTC. Amino acid sequence: CASSPGQGTSYGYTF.

The chain joins TRBV18 to TRBJ2-7; D not resolved. Trimming cost V 2 bases and J 2 bases, with 10 bases left between them. Germline CDR1 reads KGHSH; CDR2 reads LQKENI. The CDR3 loop spans 14 amino acids. The CDR3 loop is CASSPAQTTYEQYF. CDR3 DNA sequence: TGTGCCAGCTCACCAGCTCAAACAACCTACGAGCAGTACTTC.

This clonotype has at least ten counts. The genes are TRBV2 and TRBJ2-7; the D gene could be TRBD1 or TRBD2 (5 bases each). Germline lookup yields CDR1 SNHLY and CDR2 FYNNEI. The CDR3 is 12 amino acids. V lost 10 bases and J 0 bases, leaving 10 bases between the germline ends. The CDR3 DNA reads as TGTGCCACCCGAGGGGTCTCCTACGAGCAGTACTTC. This encodes CATRGVSYEQYF.

This clonotype has only a few counts. The V and J genes are TRBV7-6 and TRBJ2-3; weak D call: TRBD2 (5 bases). The germline V gene encodes CDR1 SGHVS and CDR2 FNYEAQ. Trimming pared 3 bases from V and 0 bases from J, leaving 10 bases between. The CDR3 totals 15 residues. CDR3 in amino acids: CASSFTGYSTDTQYF. CDR3 nucleotides: TGTGCCAGCAGCTTTACGGGATATAGCACAGATACGCAGTATTTT.

This clonotype has at least ten counts. The chain carries TRBV12-3 or TRBV12-4 and TRBJ1-5, with 8 positions matching TRBD1. This CDR3 contains 14 residues. V shed 5 bases and J 7 bases; nucleotides not matched to a gene: 7. This CDR3 is CASSITGGTQPQHF. CDR3 in DNA: TGTGCCAGCAGTATCACAGGGGGAACACAGCCCCAGCATTTT.

This clonotype came up a few times. With a much larger clone just one base away, this may be a read error. V is TRBV28 and J is TRBJ1-1; D is possibly TRBD1 (6 bases). V lost 9 bases and J 5 bases, leaving 10 bases between the germline ends. CDR1 and CDR2 from the germline V gene are MDHEN and SYDVKM. The CDR3 has 11 amino acids. As DNA, the CDR3 is TGTGCCAGTCAGGGGCATACTGAAGCTTTCTTT. Translating gives CASQGHTEAFF.

This chain connects TRBV5-4 to TRBJ2-3; 9 bases are a match to TRBD2. The germline gives CDR1 SGHNT, CDR2 YYREEE (reference sequence). The junction had 7 bases not matched to a gene; V was cut back by 4 bases and J by 4 bases. The CDR3 spans 15 residues. The DNA for the CDR3 is TGTGCCAGCAGCCCGCCAGCGGGGGGCTCAGATACGCAGTATTTT. It yields the protein CASSPPAGGSDTQYF. Supplemented by reference TRBV5-4 and TRBJ2-3, the full variable domain reads ETGVTQSPTHLIKTRGQQVTLRCSSQSGHNTVSWYQQALGQGPQFIFQYYREEENGRGNFPPRFSGLQFPNYSSELNVNALELDDSALYLCASSPPAGGSDTQYFGPGTRLTVL.

This clonotype was counted ten times or more. V and J are TRBV2 and TRBJ2-5, with D maybe TRBD2 (6 bases). Germline CDR1 and CDR2: SNHLY and FYNNEI. The CDR3 spans 14 residues. V was cut by 4 bases and J by 5 bases, with 14 bases left in between. The CDR3 is CASSARLARETQYF. The CDR3 nucleotides read TGTGCCAGCAGTGCCCGCCTAGCGCGGGAGACCCAGTACTTC.

The chain has TRBV7-6 and TRBJ1-6; unclear D gene. Germline V gene sequence: CDR1 SGHVS, CDR2 FNYEAQ. The germline V and J ends were trimmed by 2 bases and 0 bases, with 8 bases remaining between them. The CDR3 totals 16 residues. CDR3 amino acids: CASSLSVVSYNSPLHF. The CDR3 DNA sequence: TGTGCCAGCAGCTTATCCGTGGTCTCCTATAATTCACCCCTCCACTTT.

The chain uses TRBV19 and TRBJ2-7; 9 bases map to TRBD2. Losses at the gene ends were 3 bases for V and 2 bases for J; bases not matched to a gene: 2. The CDR3 has 14 residues. Germline V CDR1 and CDR2: LNHDA, SQIVND (reference sequence). The CDR3 coding sequence is TGTGCCAGTAGTATTAGCGGGGGACCCTACGAGCAGTACTTC. Amino acid sequence: CASSISGGPYEQYF.

This clonotype was found a few times. V and J are TRBV6-5 and TRBJ2-5, with 12 bases identical to TRBD2. V was clipped by 0 bases and J by 4 bases; unmatched bases: 6. This CDR3 is built from 17 residues. Germline CDR1 reads MNHEY; CDR2 reads SVGAGI. In DNA, the CDR3 is TGTGCCAGCAGTTACTCGCGGCTAGCGGGGGGGCTAGAGACCCAGTACTTC. As protein: CASSYSRLAGGLETQYF.

There are a few counts of this clonotype. The gene calls are TRBV13 and TRBJ2-1; 8 bases line up with TRBD1. CDR1 PRHDT and CDR2 FYEKMQ come from the germline V gene (reference sequence). The CDR3 totals 14 residues. The trim removed 4 bases at V and 7 bases at J, leaving 6 bases unmatched. The CDR3 spells CASSSRTGSNEQFF. The CDR3 DNA reads TGTGCCAGCAGCTCTAGGACAGGGAGTAATGAGCAGTTCTTC.

This clonotype was detected only a few times. The chain couples TRBV28 to TRBJ2-6, with D possibly matching TRBD1 (7 bases). This CDR3 comprises 15 residues. The germline V and J ends were trimmed by 7 bases and 8 bases, with 18 bases remaining between them. Germline CDR1 reads MDHEN; CDR2 reads SYDVKM. The CDR3, as DNA: TGTGCCAGCAAGAATGGCGGGACAGTAACCAACGTCCTGACTTTC. Its translation: CASKNGGTVTNVLTF.

The gene calls are TRBV11-2 and TRBJ1-2; TRBD1 agrees at 8 bases. This CDR3 comprises 14 residues. Germline trimming cut 3 bases from V and 3 bases from J; bases unmatched to any gene: 3. Germline V lookup: CDR1 SGHAT, CDR2 FQNNGV. DNA of the CDR3: TGTGCCAGCAGCTTGACGACAGGGGACTATGGCTACACCTTC. Translating gives CASSLTTGDYGYTF.

This clonotype has only a few counts. This sequence may be a read error, since a much larger clone differs from it by one base. This chain uses TRBV12-3 or TRBV12-4 with TRBJ1-4; maybe TRBD1 (6 bases). The CDR3 length is 15 residues. The CDR3 sequence is CASSFGGQNNEKLVF. The CDR3 nucleotides read TGTGCCAGCAGTTTTGGGGGACAAAATAATGAAAAACTGGTTTTT.

This clonotype was seen many times. The rearrangement uses TRBV6-2 or TRBV6-3 and TRBJ2-1, with 8 positions matching TRBD1. The CDR3 contains 18 residues. V shed 6 bases and J 9 bases; nucleotides not matched to a gene: 22. Per germline, CDR1 MNHEY and CDR2 SVGEGT. CDR3 DNA sequence: TGTGCCAGCAGCCCGCAGTGGCAGGGGGCTTCGCCACACATTGAGCAGTTCTTC. Translating it yields CASSPQWQGASPHIEQFF.

This clonotype was found a few times. V gene TRBV6-1 combines with J gene TRBJ1-2; no clear D gene. The V end was cut by 7 bases, the J end by 4 bases, with 10 bases between. From germline, CDR1 is MNHNS and CDR2 SASEGT. This CDR3 has 12 amino acids. The CDR3, as DNA: TGTGCCAGCACTGATGCTCTCTATGGCTACACCTTC. Protein: CASTDALYGYTF.

In its sample, this clonotype was seen many times. The J gene is TRBJ2-3, the V gene TRBV7-9; D call uncertain. Germline V CDR1 and CDR2: SEHNR, FQNEAQ (reference sequence). The V and J ends lost 1 base and 0 bases respectively, with 8 bases between them. This CDR3 has 15 amino acids. In DNA form, the CDR3 reads TGTGCCAGCAGCTTAGTGCAGAAGAGCACAGATACGCAGTATTTT. Protein product: CASSLVQKSTDTQYF.

V gene TRBV28 combines with J gene TRBJ1-4; D gene unclear. Trimming took 2 bases from V and 2 from J, leaving 12 bases between them. The CDR3 spans 16 residues. CDR1 and CDR2 from the germline V gene are MDHEN and SYDVKM. CDR3 protein: CASSLVRVVTNEKLFF. The CDR3, as DNA: TGTGCCAGCAGTTTAGTCCGGGTGGTTACTAATGAAAAACTGTTTTTT.

This clonotype was seen at least ten times. The gene calls are TRBV7-2 and TRBJ1-2, with D unresolved. The CDR3 covers 14 residues. With 2 bases removed from V and 6 bases from J, the gap between germline ends came to 13 bases. Germline V gene sequence: CDR1 SGHTA, CDR2 FQGNSA. Written as DNA, the CDR3 is TGTGCCAGCAGCTTACCAAGCTTACCGGATGGCTACACCTTC. This sequence encodes CASSLPSLPDGYTF. The full variable domain, in which reference TRBV7-2 and TRBJ1-2 provide the parts outside the CDR3, is GAGVSQSPSNKVTEKGKDVELRCDPISGHTALYWYRQSLGQGLEFLIYFQGNSAPDKSGLPSDRFSAERTGGSVSTLTIQRTQQEDSAVYLCASSLPSLPDGYTFGSGTRLTVV.

Regarding this clonotype: A much larger clone differs from this one at a single base, so this may be a read error. The chain uses TRBV5-1 and TRBJ2-1; the D gene is possibly TRBD1 (5 bases). The CDR3 length is 12 residues. The germline gives CDR1 SGHRS, CDR2 YFSETQ. CDR3 amino acids: CAGSPDSAEQFF. The CDR3 nucleotides read TGCGCCGGCAGCCCCGACAGTGCTGAGCAGTTCTTC.